The 8 T cell receptor beta chains reported below all come from one sample, sequenced in a study of somatic mutations in cytotoxic T cells in rheumatoid arthritis. The protocol was immunoSEQ multiplex PCR, while the TCRdb copy is restricted to in-frame clones and leaves out a portion. The repertoire holds some 25,000 clones, with over 65% as singletons. Sequenced sample: CD8+ T cells sorted from blood. Receptors originate from a woman aged 18 to 35 in good health.

The chain couples TRBV4-1 to TRBJ2-2; no clear D. Germline CDR1 is MGHRA and CDR2 is YSYEKL. The CDR3 has 14 residues. The germline V and J ends were trimmed by 0 bases and 6 bases, with 8 bases remaining between them. The CDR3 region has the DNA TGCGCCAGCAGCCAAGATCCAAGGGCCGGGGAGCTGTTTTTT. Translating gives CASSQDPRAGELFF.

In this sample, this clone turned up once. V usage is TRBV7-9 and J usage is TRBJ2-3; 10 bases fit TRBD2. The CDR3 covers 15 residues. After removal of 1 base from V and 6 bases from J, the junction contained 4 bases not matched to a gene. The germline V gene encodes CDR1 SEHNR and CDR2 FQNEAQ (reference sequence). The DNA of the CDR3 is TGTGCCAGCAGCTTAGAGGTGGGACTAGCGGATACGCAGTATTTT. Translation gives CASSLEVGLADTQYF.

This clone came up a few times. This sequence joins TRBV27 and TRBJ2-7; D may be TRBD1 (6 bases). The germline gives CDR1 MNHEY, CDR2 SMNVEV (reference sequence). This CDR3 is 14 amino acids long. Trimming removed 6 bases from V and 1 base from J, with 13 bases in between. This chain's CDR3 is CASRGDNPSYEQYF. CDR3 nucleotide sequence: TGTGCCAGCAGGGGGGACAACCCATCCTACGAGCAGTACTTC.

This CDR3 reads CASSPGTGFTDTQYF. The CDR3 DNA sequence: TGTGCCAGCAGCCCCGGGACAGGGTTCACAGATACGCAGTATTTT. V is TRBV7-3 and J is TRBJ2-3; 9 nucleotides match TRBD1. With 5 bases clipped from V and 2 bases from J, the junction kept 5 bases outside the gene matches. The CDR3 totals 15 residues. Germline lookup yields CDR1 SGHTA and CDR2 FQGTGA.

The chain uses TRBV2 and TRBJ1-5, with D tentatively TRBD1 (5 bases). CDR1 SNHLY and CDR2 FYNNEI come from the germline V gene. Trimming cost V 9 bases and J 1 base, with 13 bases left between them. CDR3 length: 14 residues. CDR3 residues: CASEKWGSNQPQHF. The CDR3, as DNA: TGTGCCAGTGAAAAATGGGGGAGCAATCAGCCCCAGCATTTT.

This clone was recorded a few times. The chain employs TRBV7-9 and TRBJ1-4; D is undetermined. Trimming cost V 1 base and J 11 bases, with 8 bases left between them. This CDR3 contains 12 residues. CDR1 and CDR2 from the germline V gene are SEHNR and FQNEAQ (reference sequence). The CDR3 loop reads CASSLEAEKLFF. In DNA, the CDR3 is TGTGCCAGCAGCTTAGAGGCAGAGAAACTGTTTTTT.

The chain links TRBV5-4 to TRBJ1-2; D possibly corresponds to TRBD1 (5 bases). V lost 7 bases and J lost 8, with 15 bases in between. The CDR3 is made up of 12 amino acids. Per the germline V gene, CDR1 is SGHNT and CDR2 is YYREEE (reference sequence). The DNA of the CDR3 is TGTGCCAGCCCCGAGGCAGGGCAAGGCTACACCTTC. Translated: CASPEAGQGYTF.

The V and J genes are TRBV6-5 and TRBJ2-5, with 9 bases fitting TRBD1. CDR3 length equals 14 residues. V lost 10 bases and J lost 4; bases outside the gene matches: 10. CDR1 MNHEY and CDR2 SVGAGI come from the germline V gene. The CDR3 DNA is TGTGCCACCTTGAACAGGGGGCTAGGAGAGACCCAGTACTTC. Residues: CATLNRGLGETQYF.